This entry concerns a single T cell receptor (beta chain). Germline lookup yields CDR1 SGDLS and CDR2 YYNGEE. Trimming took 4 bases from V and 8 from J, leaving 18 bases between them. The CDR3 spans 15 residues. In the original analysis: Amplifying reference gene primers gave estimates of nucleated cell counts. Using immunoSEQ multiplex PCR, the repertoire was profiled, and TCRdb retains in-frame clones only, with some absent. The V and J calls and clone size were taken over from that table, and D and trimming were inferred from the DNA. The data contain hundreds of thousands of clones, roughly 90% of them singletons. This record comes from a study of blood T cell repertoires in COVID-19. At the level of the study: Donors in the United States, Italy and Spain gave samples during acute or convalescent COVID-19. The cDNA or gDNA used as material had been derived from T cells, B-cell-depleted T cells, or PBMCs.

The chain joins TRBV9 to TRBJ1-4, with a possible D match to TRBD1 (5 bases). Sequenced sample: peripheral blood. The receptor was isolated from a woman in her fifties or sixties with acute or convalescent COVID-19. The CDR3 coding sequence is TGTGCCAGCAGCCCCAAGGCCGCGGGGGGGGAAAAACTGTTTTTT. Amino acids: CASSPKAAGGEKLFF. Together with reference TRBV9 and TRBJ1-4, the CDR3 gives the full variable domain: DSGVTQTPKHLITATGQRVTLRCSPRSGDLSVYWYQQSLDQGLQFLIQYYNGEERAKGNILERFSAQQFPDLHSELNLSSLELGDSALYFCASSPKAAGGEKLFFGSGTQLSVL.